This TCR beta chain was sequenced in a study of blood T cell repertoires in COVID-19. In the study overall: PBMCs, B-cell-depleted T cells, or T cells were the source of the cDNA or gDNA that made up the material.

Germline CDR1 is LNHNV and CDR2 is YYDKDF (reference sequence). J gave up 2 bases and V 2 bases, and 3 bases lay outside the gene matches. The CDR3 loop spans 14 amino acids. Only in-frame clones appear in the TCRdb table, and some are missing; sequencing was by immunoSEQ multiplex PCR. The profile shows 300,000 to 400,000 clones, roughly 87% of them singletons. The chain links TRBV15 to TRBJ2-7; 7 nucleotides agree with TRBD1. Input material: peripheral blood. The receptor was derived from a man aged 30-40 years with COVID-19, enrolled during active disease. This CDR3 reads CATSRRTGTYEQYF. The DNA of the CDR3 is TGTGCCACCAGCAGACGGACAGGCACCTACGAGCAGTACTTC.